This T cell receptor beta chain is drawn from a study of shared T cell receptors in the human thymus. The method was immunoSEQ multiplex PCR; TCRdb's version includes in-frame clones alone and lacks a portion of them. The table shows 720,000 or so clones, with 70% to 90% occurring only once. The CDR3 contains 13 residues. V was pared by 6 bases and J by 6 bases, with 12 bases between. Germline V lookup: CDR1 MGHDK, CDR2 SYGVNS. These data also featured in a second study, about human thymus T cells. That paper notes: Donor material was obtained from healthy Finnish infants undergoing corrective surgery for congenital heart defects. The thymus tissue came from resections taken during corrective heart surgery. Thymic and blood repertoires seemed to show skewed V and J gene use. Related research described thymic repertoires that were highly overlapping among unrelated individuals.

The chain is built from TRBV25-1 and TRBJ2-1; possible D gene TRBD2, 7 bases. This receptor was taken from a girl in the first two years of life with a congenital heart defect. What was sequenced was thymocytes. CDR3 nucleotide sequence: TGTGCCAGCAGGGAGGGGGGGACCAATGAGCAGTTCTTC. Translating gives CASREGGTNEQFF.